What follows describes a single T cell receptor (beta chain). What this receptor recognizes is not known. Qualities for individual bases were not recorded, and no much larger clone is one base off. Participants were included only if at least one PBMC sample before ART initiation and at least two post-ART samples were available. Every participant with HIV received treatment in the United States of America. Cryopreserved samples of about 0.95-10 million PBMC were thawed and washed before DNA extraction. At the time of the earliest PBMC sample, participants with HIV were aged between roughly 23 and 60 years. PBMC samples from each participant spanned 1-4 timepoints before ART initiation and 2-8 timepoints after ART initiation, with a median of 7 samples. Serial HIV viral load, CD4+ T-cell count, ART history and demographic data were obtained for every participant. Genomic DNA was extracted from unsorted PBMC with a Qiagen kit on a QIAcube, with processing performed in batches of 12 samples.

The source of the sample is a study of long-term antiretroviral therapy in people with HIV (dated by TCRdb to 2021 to 2024). The study in broad terms: Collection of the earliest samples took place about a decade ahead of the 2015 WHO recommendation for immediate ART, at a time when ART was typically delayed until CD4 counts fell. No cross-contamination during QIAcube processing was shown when test extractions of a monoclonal T-cell line were performed alongside roughly 30 polyclonal samples. A retrospective serial study tested whether ART initiation and durable HIV suppression were associated with changes in peripheral blood TRB repertoire composition and diversity. Among the approximately 32 participants with HIV, approximately 10 were female. From a few dozen adults with confirmed HIV infection, the cohort provided under 200 cryopreserved PBMC samples, gathered serially across a mean of approximately six years (range 1-12).

Sequences DFQATT (CDR1) and SNEGSKA (CDR2) are obtained from the germline V gene (reference sequence). V loses 4 bases of germline sequence and J loses 1 base, and the interval between the two ends is 4 bases. Reading from cysteine to phenylalanine, the CDR3 counts 11 amino acids. The kept DNA is CDR3 alone, 33 bases in frame from the first base. The immunoSEQ hsTCRB v3.0 assay was used at survey level resolution to sequence the TRB variable region. TRB sequencing targeted a depth of roughly 35,000-50,000 T-cell genomes per sample. An Illumina MiSeq with a v3 150-cycle kit was used to sequence the pooled TRB libraries. The published analysis was carried out like this. Repertoire analysis ran in R within a reproducible Nextflow workflow covering QC, data transformation and analysis. Custom analyses were implemented in LymphoSeq2, an R package for AIRR-Seq data exploration. A few samples yielding fewer than 5000 total TRB sequences were excluded, leaving around 190 analyzed HIV repertoires. Among the approximately 190 retained HIV repertoires, fewer than 65 were collected before ART initiation and more than 120 after ART initiation. Repertoires were downsampled to 5000 TRB nucleotide sequences, with summary statistics averaged over 100 downsampling iterations. The analysis kept only TRB sequences whose CDR3 regions were at least seven amino acids long. Diversity was measured with a Shannon entropy-derived clonality score and the Gini coefficient. Repertoire networks linked the top 5000 CDR3 amino acid sequences whenever two sequences differed by an edit distance of one. GLIPH2 predicted antigen specificity groups and MHC restriction for TRB CDR3 amino acid sequences. To flag known CMV, EBV, HIV or tissue antigen associations, CDR3 amino acid sequences were matched against VDJdb and McPAS-TCR. Pre-ART, post-ART and control groups were compared with Wilcoxon signed-rank tests and Holm-Bonferroni correction. Imported from immuneACCESS, the table was reduced by TCRdb to in-frame sequences with V and J called. These copies leave out some clones; in studies compared against another copy, an unresolved V gene accounts for under half, and the cause of the remainder is not known. Clone size and V and J calls were adopted from that table, with D and trimming inferred from the DNA. Present in this sample are fewer than 20,000 clones, around 80% of which were seen just once. Of the sample, about a fifth falls within the top ten clones.

Study-level results and caveats: Starting ART was linked to a significant rise in TRB diversity, yet even with long-term ART the diversity remained significantly lower than in transplant donor controls. Unsorted PBMC were profiled instead of sorted CD4+ and CD8+ T cells because pre-ART samples had limited cell numbers. At every time point, the repertoire was dominated by expanded TRB clones first identified before ART initiation, although this dominance fluctuated and, in many PLHIV, declined after ART. No data were available on ART adherence, viral resistance or therapy changes, limiting inferences about post-ART repertoire changes. Samples dated from the mid-2000s to the late 2010s, and the ART regimens used may be less effective than current ones. Narrower CDR3 length ranges were observed in HIV repertoires than in controls, and an antigen-experienced repertoire with only a slight naive shift after ART was suggested by the network structure. Owing to limited PBMC availability, only the TCR beta chain was sequenced, without alpha chain pairing.

This receptor chain uses TRBV20-1 and TRBJ1-1; confidence is insufficient to name the D gene. The sequence was collected from a middle-aged man with HIV. The sequencing used unsorted PBMCs, collected 2.1 years after starting antiretroviral therapy. The CDR3 protein is CSAKRNTEAFF. The sequence in DNA is TGCAGTGCTAAAAGGAACACTGAAGCTTTCTTT.